This T cell receptor (beta chain) was identified in a study of persistence of HIV-infected CD4 T cells. Study information: CD4+ T cells responding to CMV or HIV-1 Gag were isolated.

This clone has a single count. The antigen is not known. This was the immunoSEQ version 4 assay in survey mode. Each sample used up to 1 ug genomic DNA diluted to roughly 10 ng/uL. Method: immunoSEQ multiplex PCR; TCRdb's copy keeps in-frame clones and lacks some. Of roughly 34,000 clones in the sample, 82% were seen once. V dropped 1 base and J dropped 8; count of bases not matched to a gene: 3. The germline V gene has CDR1 SGHTA and CDR2 FQGNSA. CDR3 length: 13 residues. General study results and limits: Within sorted populations, more oligoclonal TCRs accompanied more oligoclonal proviruses. Degenerate expanded CDR3beta sequences were enriched among CMV- and Gag-responding cells.

Cells were stimulated with CMV-infected fibroblast lysates at 10 ug/mL. CD40L-negative CD69-negative CD45RO-high memory CD4+ T cells were sorted as populations depleted of antigen-responding cells. The J gene is TRBJ1-2, the V gene TRBV7-2, with 8 positions matching TRBD1. The sequence was collected from an adult woman with HIV who was CMV-seropositive. Sample: CD4+ T cells sorted from PBMCs after approximately 20-hour stimulation, taken from a patient who received antiretroviral therapy. This CDR3 reads CASSLGDRKGYTF. As DNA, the CDR3 is TGTGCCAGCAGCTTAGGGGACAGGAAGGGCTACACCTTC.